A single sample is the source of the 17 T cell receptor beta chains below, sequenced in a study of shared clonotypes between healthy human individuals. The data were produced by immunoSEQ multiplex PCR, yet TCRdb's version contains in-frame clones alone and is incomplete. The sample shows some 2,500,000 clones, around 92% of them seen only once. Sequenced material: naive CD4+ T cells from PBMCs. Documented subset: CD45RA+ positively selected. These TCRs come from a man aged 18 to 30 in good health. Some clones in this sample may be carry-over from other donors' samples.

With respect to this clone: Other nucleotide sequences from this sample produce the same CDR3. This chain's CDR3 is CASSLNRGETQYF. The DNA for the CDR3 is TGTGCCAGCAGCTTAAACAGGGGGGAGACCCAGTACTTC. The chain is built from TRBV7-3 and TRBJ2-5; 8 bases fit TRBD1. The CDR3 totals 13 residues. The J segment lost 5 bases and the V segment lost 1 base, leaving 0 bases of the junction unmatched. Germline V lookup: CDR1 SGHTA, CDR2 FQGTGA.

V is TRBV19 and J is TRBJ1-2, with D possibly being TRBD1 (6 bases). Per germline, CDR1 LNHDA and CDR2 SQIVND (reference sequence). The CDR3 has 18 residues. V shed 3 bases and J shed 7 bases, with 27 bases lying between them. The CDR3 loop reads CASSIPLFSGTQGSGYTF. CDR3 in DNA: TGTGCCAGTAGTATCCCCCTCTTCTCCGGGACACAAGGGAGTGGCTACACCTTC.

The chain carries TRBV5-1 and TRBJ2-6; D is ambiguous. Trimming took off 1 base at V and 0 bases at J, with 11 bases between the two ends. This CDR3 is 17 amino acids long. Germline CDR1 SGHRS, CDR2 YFSETQ. As DNA, the CDR3 is TGCGCCAGCAGCTTGTACGCCCTCAACTCTGGGGCCAACGTCCTGACTTTC. Translated: CASSLYALNSGANVLTF.

In regard to this clone: In the same sample, other DNA sequences code for this CDR3. The chain recombines TRBV5-1 with TRBJ2-7; 9 bases are shared with TRBD1. The CDR3 runs 14 residues. The ends lost 4 bases at V and 1 base at J; junction bases unmatched: 3. Germline lookup yields CDR1 SGHRS and CDR2 YFSETQ. The CDR3 DNA follows: TGCGCCAGCAGCCCTGACAGGGGGTCCTACGAGCAGTACTTC. Its protein product is CASSPDRGSYEQYF.

The rearrangement uses TRBV6-5 and TRBJ2-7, with D perhaps matching TRBD2 (6 bases). Per germline, CDR1 MNHEY and CDR2 SVGAGI. V lost 0 bases and J 2 bases, leaving 11 bases between the germline ends. The CDR3 loop spans 15 amino acids. CDR3 residues: CASSYSLGGTYEQYF. The CDR3 region has the DNA TGTGCCAGCAGTTACTCCCTGGGAGGAACCTACGAGCAGTACTTC.

This chain joins TRBV7-3 and TRBJ2-3; 9 bases are a match to TRBD1. This CDR3 has 14 residues. The junction had 7 bases not matched to a gene; V was cut back by 4 bases and J by 8 bases. Germline loops: CDR1 SGHTA, CDR2 FQGTGA. The CDR3 sequence: CASSSGTGSGTQYF. The CDR3, as DNA: TGTGCCAGCAGCTCGGGGACAGGGTCCGGTACGCAGTATTTT.

The chain joins TRBV7-6 to TRBJ2-5, with TRBD2 matching 8 bases. CDR3 length: 20 amino acids. The trim removed 0 bases at V and 2 bases at J, leaving 17 bases unmatched. Germline values: CDR1 SGHVS, CDR2 FNYEAQ. CDR3 DNA sequence: TGTGCCAGCAGCTTAGCGCCCTTTAGGCCCGTTACTAGCGGACAAGAGACCCAGTACTTC. This gives the protein CASSLAPFRPVTSGQETQYF.

Only one count was recorded for this clone. The genes are TRBV27 and TRBJ1-2; 10 bases agree with TRBD1. This CDR3 comprises 12 residues. J gave up 7 bases and V 5 bases, and 1 base lay outside the gene matches. Germline-derived CDR1 and CDR2 are MNHEY and SMNVEV (reference sequence). For the CDR3, the DNA is TGTGCCAGCAGTGGGGACAGGGGTGGCTACACCTTC. Its protein product is CASSGDRGGYTF.

A word on this clone: The sample has other DNA sequences that encode this CDR3 too. The gene calls are TRBV5-1 and TRBJ2-5; D is unresolved. Germline values: CDR1 SGHRS, CDR2 YFSETQ. The CDR3 is 13 residues long. The ends were cut back, 2 bases at V and 4 bases at J, with 9 bases in the middle. The CDR3 region has the DNA TGCGCCAGCAGCTTAGGGCAAGCAGAGACCCAGTACTTC. This gives the protein CASSLGQAETQYF.

Remarks on this clone: The DNA is left out, because the CDR3 cannot be placed on it with certainty; the CDR3 is given as TCRdb lists it. This chain uses TRBV30 with TRBJ1-1. The CDR3 is 13 residues long, ends included. Germline CDR1 and CDR2: GTSNPN and SVGIG (reference sequence). CDR3 residues: CAWGEGTGTEVFF.

The gene calls are TRBV5-1 and TRBJ2-7, with D hard to call. Trimming removed 0 bases at V and 3 bases at J, with 10 bases between. This CDR3 contains 14 residues. Germline lookup yields CDR1 SGHRS and CDR2 YFSETQ. The CDR3 DNA sequence: TGCGCCAGCAGCTTGGTTAGCCCGGACTACGAGCAGTACTTC. Protein sequence: CASSLVSPDYEQYF.

This chain connects TRBV5-1 to TRBJ2-1, with 10 bases aligning to TRBD1. CDR1 and CDR2 (germline): SGHRS, YFSETQ. The CDR3 extends over 14 amino acids. CDR3 in amino acids: CVSGTGDSYNEQFF. CDR3 nucleotides: TGCGTAAGCGGGACAGGGGATTCCTACAATGAGCAGTTCTTC.

The chain employs TRBV5-1 and TRBJ2-7, with 9 bases fitting TRBD2. Germline values: CDR1 SGHRS, CDR2 YFSETQ. After removal of 4 bases from V and 5 bases from J, the junction contained 10 bases not matched to a gene. CDR3 length: 15 residues. The CDR3 DNA sequence: TGCGCCAGCAGCCAGGCCGGGACTAGCTACAACGAGCAGTACTTC. This gives the protein CASSQAGTSYNEQYF.

This rearrangement joins TRBV28 to TRBJ1-2; D uncertain. The CDR3 is 14 residues long. The germline V and J ends were trimmed by 3 bases and 7 bases, with 15 bases remaining between them. Germline V gene lookup returns CDR1 MDHEN and CDR2 SYDVKM. The CDR3 nucleotides read TGTGCCAGCAGTTTGACTCCCGGTTGGGGTGGCTACACCTTC. It codes for CASSLTPGWGGYTF.

The chain has TRBV7-3 and TRBJ2-1, with D maybe TRBD1 (6 bases). Deletions cut 4 bases from V and 8 bases from J, with 24 bases between. The germline gives CDR1 SGHTA, CDR2 FQGTGA. The CDR3 length is 17 residues. DNA for the CDR3: TGTGCCAGCAGCTCGGAACCACAGGGAAGCGGCATTGATGAGCAGTTCTTC. This translates into CASSSEPQGSGIDEQFF.

The rearrangement uses TRBV28 and TRBJ2-1, with 11 bases lining up with TRBD2. CDR3 size: 15 residues. Germline CDR1 and CDR2: MDHEN and SYDVKM. With 6 bases clipped from V and 5 bases from J, the junction kept 6 bases outside the gene matches. The CDR3 spells CASRPLAGGHNEQFF. As DNA, the CDR3 is TGTGCCAGCAGGCCCCTAGCGGGAGGACACAATGAGCAGTTCTTC.

This clone was observed a single time. The chain employs TRBV7-8 and TRBJ2-5; TRBD2 agrees at 12 bases. This CDR3 contains 15 residues. The germline CDR1 and CDR2 sequences are SGHVS and FQNEAQ. J was trimmed by 4 bases and V by 5 bases; bases with no gene match: 5. The chain's CDR3 is CASSPRTSGTETQYF. CDR3 coding DNA: TGTGCCAGCAGCCCCAGGACTAGCGGGACAGAGACCCAGTACTTC.